This TCR beta chain emerged from a study of T-cell memory formation after mild COVID-19. TCR alpha and TCR beta cDNA libraries carrying sample barcodes and UMIs were produced by 5'RACE using constant-segment primers. TCRdb reprocessed the 5' RACE reads with MiXCR, giving one entry per CDR3 protein. The sample carries around 250,000 distinct CDR3 sequences, under 20% recorded once. Germline CDR1 and CDR2: SGDLS and YYNGEE. The CDR3 contains 12 residues. Trimming took 6 bases from V and 5 from J, leaving 10 bases between them. Study-level points and caveats: There were some responding clones in pre-infection memory, which suggested that cross-reactive memory had joined. Second-wave clones peaking on day 37 lacked confirmed SARS-CoV-2 specificity.

A few counts support this clonotype. Antigen unknown. The chain recombines TRBV9 with TRBJ2-3; D remains ambiguous. The receptor was derived from a man between 18 and 29 years old who had mild COVID-19 (a few samples of this study predate the infection). Cell type and time point are not known. The sequenced sample was PBMCs or a T cell subset sorted from them (not recorded which). CDR3 in amino acids: CASIARGDTQYF. In DNA form, the CDR3 reads TGTGCCAGCATAGCCCGAGGAGATACGCAGTATTTT.